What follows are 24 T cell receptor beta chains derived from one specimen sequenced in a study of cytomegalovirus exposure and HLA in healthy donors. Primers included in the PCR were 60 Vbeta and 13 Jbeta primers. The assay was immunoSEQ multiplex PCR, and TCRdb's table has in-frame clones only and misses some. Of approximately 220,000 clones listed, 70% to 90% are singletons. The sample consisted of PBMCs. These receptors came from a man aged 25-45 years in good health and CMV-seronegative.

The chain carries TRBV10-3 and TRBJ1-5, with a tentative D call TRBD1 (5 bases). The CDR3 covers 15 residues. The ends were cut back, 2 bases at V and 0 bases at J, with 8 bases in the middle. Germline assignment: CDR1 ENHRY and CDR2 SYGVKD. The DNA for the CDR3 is TGTGCCATCAGTGAGACAGGCACTAGCAATCAGCCCCAGCATTTT. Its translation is CAISETGTSNQPQHF.

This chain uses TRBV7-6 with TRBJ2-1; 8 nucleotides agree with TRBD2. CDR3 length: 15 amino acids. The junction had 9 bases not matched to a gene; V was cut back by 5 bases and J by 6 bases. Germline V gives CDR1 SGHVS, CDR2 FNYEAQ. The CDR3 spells CASSPGGAPSNEQFF. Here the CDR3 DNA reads TGTGCCAGCAGCCCCGGGGGGGCCCCCTCCAATGAGCAGTTCTTC.

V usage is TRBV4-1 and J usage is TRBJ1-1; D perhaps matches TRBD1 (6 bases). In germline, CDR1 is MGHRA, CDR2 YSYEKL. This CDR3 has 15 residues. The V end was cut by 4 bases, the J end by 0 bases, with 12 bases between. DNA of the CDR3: TGCGCCAGCAGCCGACCGGGGGGCATGAACACTGAAGCTTTCTTT. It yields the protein CASSRPGGMNTEAFF.

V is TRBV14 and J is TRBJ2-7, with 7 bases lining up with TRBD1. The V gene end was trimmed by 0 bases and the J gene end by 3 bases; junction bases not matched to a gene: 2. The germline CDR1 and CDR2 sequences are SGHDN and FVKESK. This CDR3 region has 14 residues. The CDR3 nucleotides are TGTGCCAGCAGCCAAGAGGGACAGCACTACGAGCAGTACTTC. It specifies CASSQEGQHYEQYF.

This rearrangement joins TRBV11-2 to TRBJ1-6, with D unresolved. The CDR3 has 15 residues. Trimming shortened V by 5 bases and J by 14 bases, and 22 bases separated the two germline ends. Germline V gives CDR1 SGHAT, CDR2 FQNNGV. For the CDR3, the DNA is TGTGCCAGCAGCCCACCTCAGGAGACGTGGAGGGCCCTCCACTTT. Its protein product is CASSPPQETWRALHF.

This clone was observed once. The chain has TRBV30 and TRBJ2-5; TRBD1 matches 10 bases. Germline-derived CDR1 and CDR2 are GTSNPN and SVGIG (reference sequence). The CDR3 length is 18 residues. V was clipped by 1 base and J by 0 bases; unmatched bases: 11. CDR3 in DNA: TGTGCCTGGAGTGCAATAATCGGGACAGGGGTGTACCAAGAGACCCAGTACTTC. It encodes CAWSAIIGTGVYQETQYF. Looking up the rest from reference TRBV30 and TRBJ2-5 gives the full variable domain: SQTIHQWPATLVQPVGSPLSLECTVEGTSNPNLYWYRQAAGRGLQLLFYSVGIGQISSEVPQNLSASRPQDRQFILSSKKLLLSDSGFYLCAWSAIIGTGVYQETQYFGPGTRLLVL.

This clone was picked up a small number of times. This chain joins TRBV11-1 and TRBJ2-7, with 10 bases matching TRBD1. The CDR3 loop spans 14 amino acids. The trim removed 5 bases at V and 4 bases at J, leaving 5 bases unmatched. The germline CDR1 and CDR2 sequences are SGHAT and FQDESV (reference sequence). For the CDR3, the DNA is TGTGCCAGCAGCCCCGGACAGGGGGGTTACGAGCAGTACTTC. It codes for CASSPGQGGYEQYF.

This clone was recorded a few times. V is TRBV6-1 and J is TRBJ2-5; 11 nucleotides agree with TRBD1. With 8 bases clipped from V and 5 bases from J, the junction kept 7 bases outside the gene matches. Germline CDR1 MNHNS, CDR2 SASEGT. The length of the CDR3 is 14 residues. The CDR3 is CASRWTGGYETQYF. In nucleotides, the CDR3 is TGTGCCAGCCGCTGGACAGGGGGCTACGAGACCCAGTACTTC.

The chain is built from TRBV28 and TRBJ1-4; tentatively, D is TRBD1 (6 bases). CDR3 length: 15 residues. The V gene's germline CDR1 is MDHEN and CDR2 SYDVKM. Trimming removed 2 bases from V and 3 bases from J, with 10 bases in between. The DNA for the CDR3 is TGTGCCAGCAGTTTAACCGGGACACCTAATGAAAAACTGTTTTTT. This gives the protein CASSLTGTPNEKLFF.

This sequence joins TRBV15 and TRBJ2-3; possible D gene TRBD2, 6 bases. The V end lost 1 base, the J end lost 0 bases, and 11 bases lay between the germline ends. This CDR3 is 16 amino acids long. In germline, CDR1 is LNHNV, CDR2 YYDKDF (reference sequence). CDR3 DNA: TGTGCCACCAGCAGAGCCGGAAGCGGGAGCACAGATACGCAGTATTTT. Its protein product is CATSRAGSGSTDTQYF.

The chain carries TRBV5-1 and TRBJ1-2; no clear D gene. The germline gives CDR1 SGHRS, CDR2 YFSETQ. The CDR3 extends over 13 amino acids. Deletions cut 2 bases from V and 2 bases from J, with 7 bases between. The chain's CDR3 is CASSFEVNYGYTF. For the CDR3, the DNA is TGCGCCAGCAGCTTTGAGGTGAACTATGGCTACACCTTC.

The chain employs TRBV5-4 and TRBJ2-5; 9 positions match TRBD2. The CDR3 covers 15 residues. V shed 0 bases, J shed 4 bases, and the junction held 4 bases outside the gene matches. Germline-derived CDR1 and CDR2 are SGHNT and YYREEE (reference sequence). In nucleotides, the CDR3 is TGTGCCAGCAGCTTGGGTAGCGGGGGAAGAGAGACCCAGTACTTC. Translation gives CASSLGSGGRETQYF.

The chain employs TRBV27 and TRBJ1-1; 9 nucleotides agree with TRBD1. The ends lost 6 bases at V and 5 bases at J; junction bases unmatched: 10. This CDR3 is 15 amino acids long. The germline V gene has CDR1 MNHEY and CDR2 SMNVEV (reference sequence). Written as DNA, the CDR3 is TGTGCCAGCAGACCTCGTGGGACAGGGTGGACTGAAGCTTTCTTT. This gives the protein CASRPRGTGWTEAFF.

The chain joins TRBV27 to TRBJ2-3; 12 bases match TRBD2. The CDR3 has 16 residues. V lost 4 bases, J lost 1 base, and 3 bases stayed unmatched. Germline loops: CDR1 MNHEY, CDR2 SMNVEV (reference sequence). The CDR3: CASSSRLAGGTDTQYF. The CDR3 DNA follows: TGTGCCAGCAGTTCCCGACTAGCGGGGGGCACAGATACGCAGTATTTT.

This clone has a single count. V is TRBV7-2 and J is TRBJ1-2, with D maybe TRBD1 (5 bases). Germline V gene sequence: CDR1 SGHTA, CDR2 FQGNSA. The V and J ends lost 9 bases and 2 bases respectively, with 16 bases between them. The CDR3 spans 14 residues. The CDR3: CASSRKTVNYGYTF. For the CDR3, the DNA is TGTGCCAGTTCTCGAAAGACAGTAAACTATGGCTACACCTTC.

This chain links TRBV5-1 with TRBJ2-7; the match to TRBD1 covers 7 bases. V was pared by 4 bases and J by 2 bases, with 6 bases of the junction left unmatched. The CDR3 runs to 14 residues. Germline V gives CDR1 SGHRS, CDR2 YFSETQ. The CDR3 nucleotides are TGCGCCAGCAGCGCTACAGGGGTAACCTACGAGCAGTACTTC. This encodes CASSATGVTYEQYF.

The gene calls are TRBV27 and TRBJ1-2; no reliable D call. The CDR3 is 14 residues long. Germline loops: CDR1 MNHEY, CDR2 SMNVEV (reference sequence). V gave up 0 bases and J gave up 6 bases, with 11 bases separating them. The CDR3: CASSLSPTNDGYTF. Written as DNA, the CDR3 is TGTGCCAGCAGTTTATCCCCGACAAACGATGGCTACACCTTC.

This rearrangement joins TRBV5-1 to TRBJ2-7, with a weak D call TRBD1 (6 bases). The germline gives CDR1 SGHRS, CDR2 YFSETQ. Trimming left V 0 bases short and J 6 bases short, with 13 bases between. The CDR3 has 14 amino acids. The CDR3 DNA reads TGCGCCAGCAGCTTGGATCAGGGGTTGGGCGAGCAGTACTTC. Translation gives CASSLDQGLGEQYF. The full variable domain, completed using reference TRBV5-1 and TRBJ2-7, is KAGVTQTPRYLIKTRGQQVTLSCSPISGHRSVSWYQQTPGQGLQFLFEYFSETQRNKGNFPGRFSGRQFSNSRSEMNVSTLELGDSALYLCASSLDQGLGEQYFGPGTRLTVT.

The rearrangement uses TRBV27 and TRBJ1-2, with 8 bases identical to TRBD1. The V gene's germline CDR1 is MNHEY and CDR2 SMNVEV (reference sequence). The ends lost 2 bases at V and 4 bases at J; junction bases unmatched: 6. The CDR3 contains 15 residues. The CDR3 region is CASSLGSGGFYGYTF. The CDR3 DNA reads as TGTGCCAGCAGTTTAGGGTCAGGGGGCTTCTATGGCTACACCTTC.

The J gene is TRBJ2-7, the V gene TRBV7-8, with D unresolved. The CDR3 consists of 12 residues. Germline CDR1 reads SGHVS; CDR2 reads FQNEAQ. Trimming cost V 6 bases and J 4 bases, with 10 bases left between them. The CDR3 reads CASRAPGYEQYF. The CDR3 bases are TGTGCCAGCAGGGCCCCGGGTTACGAGCAGTACTTC.

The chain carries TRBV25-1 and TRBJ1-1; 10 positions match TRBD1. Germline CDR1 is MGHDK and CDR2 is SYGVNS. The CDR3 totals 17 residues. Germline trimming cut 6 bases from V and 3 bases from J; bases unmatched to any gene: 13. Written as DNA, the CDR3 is TGTGCCAGCAGAAGTCCCGGGACAGGGGCGCGGGACACTGAAGCTTTCTTT. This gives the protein CASRSPGTGARDTEAFF.

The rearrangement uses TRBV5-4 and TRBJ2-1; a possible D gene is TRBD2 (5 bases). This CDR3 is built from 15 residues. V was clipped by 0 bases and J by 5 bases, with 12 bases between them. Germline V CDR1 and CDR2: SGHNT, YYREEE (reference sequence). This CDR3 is CASSLDGRVHNEQFF. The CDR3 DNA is TGTGCCAGCAGCTTGGACGGGCGGGTCCACAATGAGCAGTTCTTC.

The CDR3 nucleotides read TGTGCCAGCAGCTTAGCTTACACAGATACGCAGTATTTT. Encoded protein: CASSLAYTDTQYF. The V gene is TRBV7-6, the J gene TRBJ2-3; D not resolved. The germline V and J ends were trimmed by 0 bases and 2 bases, with 3 bases remaining between them. The CDR3 is 13 amino acids. CDR1 SGHVS and CDR2 FNYEAQ come from the germline V gene.

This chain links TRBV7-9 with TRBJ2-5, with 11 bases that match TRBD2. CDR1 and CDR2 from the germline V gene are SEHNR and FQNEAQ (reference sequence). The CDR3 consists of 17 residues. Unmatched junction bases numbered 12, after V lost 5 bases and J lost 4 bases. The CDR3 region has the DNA TGTGCCAGCAGCCTCGGCCGGTTAGCGGGGGGGCGAGAGACCCAGTACTTC. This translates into CASSLGRLAGGRETQYF.